The 32 T cell receptor beta chains listed next were all sequenced from one sample in a study of blood T cell repertoires in COVID-19. Here immunoSEQ multiplex PCR was the method, and the copy in TCRdb shows in-frame clones only, minus some. The sample has about 52,000 clones; over 65% are singletons. The sample taken for sequencing was peripheral blood. The receptor set was obtained from a man older than 75 with COVID-19, enrolled during active disease.

This rearrangement joins TRBV19 to TRBJ2-2; 10 positions match TRBD1. Trimming cost V 7 bases and J 4 bases; bases outside gene matches: 3. The CDR3 spans 14 residues. Germline V CDR1 and CDR2: LNHDA, SQIVND (reference sequence). The CDR3 region has the DNA TGTGCCAGTAAGGGGACAGGGGTCACCGGGGAGCTGTTTTTT. It specifies CASKGTGVTGELFF.

The gene calls are TRBV6-2 or TRBV6-3 and TRBJ1-2, with TRBD1 identical over 7 bases. This CDR3 has 15 amino acids. The V and J ends lost 3 bases and 8 bases, in that order; junction bases with no gene match: 12. The germline gives CDR1 MNHEY, CDR2 SVGEGT. CDR3 nucleotides: TGTGCCAGCAGTTATACAGGGGCCCAGCTGGAGGGCTACACCTTC. As protein: CASSYTGAQLEGYTF.

The rearrangement joins TRBV2 to TRBJ2-1, with 10 bases lining up with TRBD2. From germline, CDR1 is SNHLY and CDR2 FYNNEI. With 4 bases clipped from V and 8 bases from J, the junction kept 2 bases outside the gene matches. CDR3 length: 13 amino acids. CDR3: CASSVLAGDEQFF. CDR3 sequence (DNA): TGTGCCAGCAGTGTTCTAGCGGGGGATGAGCAGTTCTTC.

The chain combines TRBV24-1 with TRBJ2-2; 11 nucleotides line up with TRBD1. Trimming at V came to 4 bases and at J to 6 bases, leaving 3 bases not matched to a gene. There are 15 residues in the CDR3. Per the germline V gene, CDR1 is KGHDR and CDR2 is SFDVKD. The CDR3 DNA reads as TGTGCCACCAGTGACCCGGGACAGGGGGCCGGGGAGCTGTTTTTT. Amino acids: CATSDPGQGAGELFF.

The chain employs TRBV6-5 and TRBJ1-2; possible D gene TRBD1, 5 bases. There are 15 residues in the CDR3. Trimming removed 2 bases from V and 5 bases from J, with 15 bases in between. CDR1 MNHEY and CDR2 SVGAGI come from the germline V gene. CDR3 bases: TGTGCCAGCAGTTACGGGCGGACAACCCCATATGGCTACACCTTC. Amino acid sequence: CASSYGRTTPYGYTF.

The gene calls are TRBV28 and TRBJ2-7; TRBD2 matches 7 bases. Germline values: CDR1 MDHEN, CDR2 SYDVKM. The trim removed 3 bases at V and 3 bases at J, leaving 8 bases unmatched. This CDR3 region has 15 residues. CDR3 sequence: CASSLGGTQGYEQYF. The CDR3 nucleotides are TGTGCCAGCAGTTTGGGAGGGACTCAGGGCTACGAGCAGTACTTC.

The chain uses TRBV5-1 and TRBJ1-5, with 11 bases lining up with TRBD1. V trimming: 3 bases; J trimming: 6 bases; junction bases outside the gene matches: 2. Germline V gives CDR1 SGHRS, CDR2 YFSETQ. The CDR3 spans 14 residues. The CDR3 DNA reads TGCGCCAGCAGCTCCGGGACAGGGGGTCAGCCCCAGCATTTT. Its protein product is CASSSGTGGQPQHF.

The chain couples TRBV13 to TRBJ2-3, with D perhaps TRBD2 (7 bases). The CDR3 length is 16 residues. CDR1 is PRHDT, CDR2 FYEKMQ, per germline (reference sequence). V was shortened by 6 bases and J by 6 bases, with 22 bases between the two germline ends. CDR3 DNA sequence: TGTGCCAGCAGGAAGCGAGGGGGGGCCGGCCTTGATACGCAGTATTTT. This codes for CASRKRGGAGLDTQYF.

The rearrangement joins TRBV7-9 to TRBJ1-5; 7 bases match TRBD1. This CDR3 is 16 amino acids long. V lost 3 bases and J lost 6; bases outside the gene matches: 11. Looked up from germline, CDR1 is SEHNR and CDR2 is FQNEAQ (reference sequence). The CDR3 bases are TGTGCCAGCAGCTTGGGCAGGGGGTCAACCAGTCAGCCCCAGCATTTT. Protein product: CASSLGRGSTSQPQHF.

The CDR3: CASSYGLAGGPTDTQYF. The CDR3 bases are TGTGCCAGCAGTTACGGGCTAGCGGGAGGACCCACAGATACGCAGTATTTT. V and J are TRBV6-2 or TRBV6-3 and TRBJ2-3; 11 positions match TRBD2. Germline CDR1 MNHEY, CDR2 SVGEGT. The CDR3 sequence is 17 residues long. V was clipped by 2 bases and J by 2 bases; unmatched bases: 6.

The V and J genes are TRBV18 and TRBJ2-1; D remains unclear. Trimming shortened V by 3 bases and J by 5 bases, and 8 bases separated the two germline ends. The CDR3 sequence is 13 residues long. The germline V gene encodes CDR1 KGHSH and CDR2 LQKENI. The DNA of the CDR3 is TGTGCCAGCTCACCTACTTCGCACAATGAGCAGTTCTTC. This gives the protein CASSPTSHNEQFF.

This sequence joins TRBV5-1 and TRBJ2-3; D gene uncertain. Trimming pared 0 bases from V and 4 bases from J, leaving 12 bases between. The CDR3 extends over 15 amino acids. Germline V gene data show CDR1 as SGHRS and CDR2 as YFSETQ. As DNA, the CDR3 is TGCGCCAGCAGCTTGGCCGTTAGAAGCTCAGATACGCAGTATTTT. It encodes CASSLAVRSSDTQYF.

The chain has TRBV5-1 and TRBJ2-1; 9 bases match TRBD1. Per the germline V gene, CDR1 is SGHRS and CDR2 is YFSETQ. The length of the CDR3 is 13 residues. V was pared by 6 bases and J by 7 bases, with 5 bases of the junction left unmatched. CDR3 DNA: TGCGCCAGCAATATACAGGGGGCGAATGAGCAGTTCTTC. Encoded protein: CASNIQGANEQFF.

This clone was recorded a few times. The rearrangement uses TRBV5-6 and TRBJ1-3, with D hard to call. The CDR3 totals 13 residues. V lost 1 base and J 8 bases, leaving 10 bases between the germline ends. The germline V gene encodes CDR1 SGHDT and CDR2 YYEEEE. Written as DNA, the CDR3 is TGTGCCAGCAGCTTGATCAGCGGGGACACCATATATTTT. This encodes CASSLISGDTIYF. The full variable domain, its missing parts supplied by reference TRBV5-6 and TRBJ1-3, is DAGVTQSPTHLIKTRGQQVTLRCSPKSGHDTVSWYQQALGQGPQFIFQYYEEEERQRGNFPDRFSGHQFPNYSSELNVNALLLGDSALYLCASSLISGDTIYFGEGSWLTVV.

On this clone itself: A read error may account for a junction end that differs from germline. This same CDR3 is encoded by further DNA sequences in the sample. This chain connects TRBV15 to TRBJ2-1; 7 nucleotides line up with TRBD2. CDR3 length: 15 amino acids. Germline V gene sequence: CDR1 LNHNV, CDR2 YYDKDF (reference sequence). CDR3 residues: CATLPSGKAYNEQFF. The DNA for the CDR3 is TGCGCCACCCTCCCGAGCGGGAAAGCCTACAATGAGCAGTTCTTC.

This sequence joins TRBV18 and TRBJ1-1; TRBD1 matches at 7 bases. There are 16 residues in the CDR3. Germline CDR1 KGHSH, CDR2 LQKENI. The V gene end was trimmed by 6 bases and the J gene end by 5 bases; junction bases not matched to a gene: 15. The CDR3 here is CASSPERTGPITEAFF. The CDR3, as DNA: TGTGCCAGCTCCCCTGAACGGACAGGACCGATAACTGAAGCTTTCTTT.

The V call is TRBV7-9, the J call TRBJ2-1; 10 bases are shared with TRBD1. Germline V lookup: CDR1 SEHNR, CDR2 FQNEAQ (reference sequence). There are 15 residues in the CDR3. J was trimmed by 4 bases and V by 5 bases; bases with no gene match: 5. The CDR3 sequence: CASSKGQGLYNEQFF. In nucleotides, the CDR3 is TGTGCCAGCAGCAAGGGACAGGGGTTGTACAATGAGCAGTTCTTC.

The J gene is TRBJ1-5, the V gene TRBV19, with D unresolved. Germline V gene lookup returns CDR1 LNHDA and CDR2 SQIVND (reference sequence). V was cut by 5 bases and J by 0 bases, with 11 bases left in between. The CDR3 runs 15 residues. CDR3: CASSSRYSSNQPQHF. The CDR3 DNA follows: TGTGCCAGTAGTTCGCGATACTCTAGCAATCAGCCCCAGCATTTT.

The V call is TRBV6-5, the J call TRBJ2-3; D possibly corresponds to TRBD2 (6 bases). There are 16 residues in the CDR3. Germline CDR1 reads MNHEY; CDR2 reads SVGAGI. The ends were cut back, 0 bases at V and 2 bases at J, with 12 bases in the middle. The CDR3, as DNA: TGTGCCAGCAGTTACTCGGGTAGCGGTTACACAGATACGCAGTATTTT. Translated, it gives CASSYSGSGYTDTQYF.

V is TRBV5-5 and J is TRBJ1-5; 7 nucleotides line up with TRBD1. Unmatched junction bases numbered 8, after V lost 4 bases and J lost 4 bases. Germline V lookup: CDR1 SGHKS, CDR2 YYEKEE (reference sequence). The CDR3 runs to 15 residues. The CDR3 sequence is CASSVTGQINQPQHF. As DNA, the CDR3 is TGTGCCAGCAGCGTGACGGGACAGATTAATCAGCCCCAGCATTTT.

The V call is TRBV4-3, the J call TRBJ2-3; weak D call: TRBD1 (6 bases). The CDR3 spans 14 residues. Germline loops: CDR1 LGHNA, CDR2 YSLEER. The V end was cut by 6 bases, the J end by 14 bases, with 24 bases between. As DNA, the CDR3 is TGCGCCAGCAGACCGGGACACACTTGGGAAGGGGTGTATTTT. Its protein product is CASRPGHTWEGVYF.

This chain joins TRBV10-3 and TRBJ2-5, with TRBD1 as a possible D gene (6 bases). V was shortened by 3 bases and J by 3 bases, with 14 bases between the two germline ends. Per the germline V gene, CDR1 is ENHRY and CDR2 is SYGVKD. This CDR3 is 15 amino acids long. CDR3 loop: CAISERRTVEETQYF. CDR3 nucleotides: TGTGCCATCAGTGAACGTAGGACAGTTGAAGAGACCCAGTACTTC.

This chain connects TRBV6-6 to TRBJ2-1; D is undetermined. The CDR3 has 14 amino acids. V lost 7 bases, J lost 0 bases, and 10 bases lay in between. Per the germline V gene, CDR1 is MNHNY and CDR2 is SVGAGI (reference sequence). DNA for the CDR3: TGTGCCAGCACCCACCTAGGCTCCTACAATGAGCAGTTCTTC. The encoded protein is CASTHLGSYNEQFF.

Notes on this clone: Sequence at one end of the junction differs from germline and may be a read error. The J gene is TRBJ2-3, the V gene TRBV6-1, with 14 bases that match TRBD2. The CDR3 runs 17 residues. The germline V gene encodes CDR1 MNHNS and CDR2 SASEGT. CDR3 sequence reads: CASSEGLAGGLRDTQYF. CDR3 bases: TGTGCCAGCAGCGAAGGACTAGCGGGAGGCCTAAGGGATACGCAGTATTTT.

This rearrangement joins TRBV9 to TRBJ1-2; D ambiguous. The ends were cut back, 0 bases at V and 2 bases at J, with 11 bases in the middle. Germline assignment: CDR1 SGDLS and CDR2 YYNGEE. The length of the CDR3 is 15 residues. Written as DNA, the CDR3 is TGTGCCAGCAGCGTAGGCAACCAGGCAAACTATGGCTACACCTTC. Protein: CASSVGNQANYGYTF.

J is TRBJ1-2 and V is TRBV27; TRBD1 is a possible D gene (5 bases). Trimming stripped 9 bases from V and 4 bases from J, with 15 bases between. CDR3 length: 13 residues. Germline CDR1 is MNHEY and CDR2 is SMNVEV (reference sequence). The CDR3 loop reads CASRGSGSYGYTF. CDR3 coding DNA: TGTGCCAGTAGGGGTTCAGGGTCCTATGGCTACACCTTC.

V usage is TRBV11-2 and J usage is TRBJ2-5; TRBD2 is a possible D gene (6 bases). Germline lookup yields CDR1 SGHAT and CDR2 FQNNGV. V was cut by 1 base and J by 5 bases, with 11 bases left in between. The CDR3 spans 14 residues. CDR3 coding DNA: TGTGCCAGCAGCTTAGGGCGACGGGGGGAGACCCAGTACTTC. Its protein product is CASSLGRRGETQYF.

This chain uses TRBV6-5 with TRBJ1-1; D ambiguous. Germline CDR1 MNHEY, CDR2 SVGAGI. V lost 10 bases and J 3 bases, leaving 9 bases between the germline ends. The CDR3 spans 11 residues. Here the CDR3 reads CATTRDTEAFF. CDR3 nucleotide sequence: TGTGCCACAACCCGGGACACTGAAGCTTTCTTT.

This clone was observed a single time. The chain joins TRBV30 to TRBJ2-5, with D maybe TRBD2 (6 bases). V was clipped by 2 bases and J by 1 base, with 11 bases between them. The CDR3 has 14 amino acids. Per the germline V gene, CDR1 is GTSNPN and CDR2 is SVGIG (reference sequence). In nucleotides, the CDR3 is TGTGCCTGGAGTTGGCATAGCGGCCAAGAGACCCAGTACTTC. This sequence encodes CAWSWHSGQETQYF.

The V call is TRBV3-1 (or the pseudogene TRBV3-2), the J call TRBJ1-4; perhaps TRBD1 as D (5 bases). CDR1 and CDR2 (germline): LGHDT, YNNKEL (reference sequence). The CDR3 totals 16 residues. V lost 0 bases and J 5 bases, leaving 13 bases between the germline ends. CDR3: CASSQDLGGGNEKLFF. For the CDR3, the DNA is TGTGCCAGCAGCCAAGATCTTGGGGGAGGGAATGAAAAACTGTTTTTT.

The chain joins TRBV6-6 to TRBJ1-5, with D maybe TRBD1 (6 bases). Deletions cut 8 bases from V and 0 bases from J, with 17 bases between. Germline V gives CDR1 MNHNY, CDR2 SVGAGI (reference sequence). The CDR3 length is 16 residues. The CDR3 nucleotides read TGTGCCAGCCCGGACAGAGCATCCCCTAGCAATCAGCCCCAGCATTTT. Translated, it gives CASPDRASPSNQPQHF.

V usage is TRBV13 and J usage is TRBJ2-1; 8 positions match TRBD2. Looked up from germline, CDR1 is PRHDT and CDR2 is FYEKMQ (reference sequence). V lost 5 bases, J lost 7 bases, and 4 bases stayed unmatched. CDR3 length: 13 amino acids. The CDR3 protein is CASSPLAGNEQFF. The CDR3 region has the DNA TGTGCCAGCAGCCCGTTAGCGGGGAATGAGCAGTTCTTC.